A single sample gave rise to the 29 T cell receptor beta chains below, sequenced in a study of shared clonotypes between healthy human individuals (dated by TCRdb to 2018 to 2021). Library prep was done by the immunoSEQ multiplex PCR assay. The source is immuneACCESS, and TCRdb retained only in-frame sequences with V and J called. Part of the clones is not carried over; for the studies checked, unresolved V genes explain less than half of this, and the remainder is unexplained. The sample table holds approximately 320,000 clones, of which roughly 84% were seen once. Roughly 16% of the sample lies in the top ten. Sequenced material: memory CD8+ T cells sorted from blood. This specimen's cell subset or site label, per the study, means: CD45RO+ cells pooled with CCR7-negative TemRA cells. The receptors here all came from a man between 18 and 29 years old in good health.

The chain combines TRBV29-1 with TRBJ2-3; perhaps TRBD2 as D (5 bases). The CDR3 is 16 amino acids. Germline V gives CDR1 SQVTM, CDR2 ANQGSEA. V was cut by 1 base and J by 2 bases, with 16 bases left in between. The CDR3 DNA follows: TGCAGCGTTGAAGGCCCCGGGGTAGGTCTCACAGATACGCAGTATTTT. Protein: CSVEGPGVGLTDTQYF.

As DNA, the CDR3 is TGTGCCAGCAGCTTCGGGCTTCAGGGATCATTCCATGAGCAGTTCTTC. Amino acid sequence: CASSFGLQGSFHEQFF. The chain has TRBV7-9 and TRBJ2-1, with a possible D match to TRBD1 (5 bases). Germline CDR1 is SEHNR and CDR2 is FQNEAQ (reference sequence). Between the trimmed V and J ends, which lost 3 bases and 8 bases, there was a span of 20 bases. CDR3 length: 16 amino acids.

The rearrangement joins TRBV27 to TRBJ2-7; a weak D match, TRBD1 (6 bases). Germline lookup yields CDR1 MNHEY and CDR2 SMNVEV (reference sequence). This CDR3 has 14 residues. V shed 6 bases and J shed 1 base, with 13 bases lying between them. CDR3 coding DNA: TGTGCCAGCAGCTACAGGGTCGGTTCCTACGAGCAGTACTTC. Translated, it gives CASSYRVGSYEQYF.

The CDR3 DNA reads as TGTGCCAGCAGCTTCGGACTAGTGGTAGATACGCAGTATTTT. This gives the protein CASSFGLVVDTQYF. This chain joins TRBV5-4 and TRBJ2-3; 7 bases agree with TRBD2. The CDR3 has 14 amino acids. Trimming removed 2 bases from V and 5 bases from J; junction bases left unmatched: 5. CDR1 is SGHNT, CDR2 YYREEE, per germline (reference sequence).

The chain uses TRBV7-9 and TRBJ2-4, with D uncertain. Germline V gene lookup returns CDR1 SEHNR and CDR2 FQNEAQ (reference sequence). Trimming removed 7 bases from V and 0 bases from J, with 10 bases in between. The CDR3 loop spans 14 amino acids. Written as DNA, the CDR3 is TGTGCCAGCACAGAGGATCTAGCCAAAAACATTCAGTACTTC. It encodes CASTEDLAKNIQYF.

The chain combines TRBV29-1 with TRBJ2-2, with TRBD2 matching over 7 bases. V lost 3 bases and J lost 3; bases outside the gene matches: 4. The germline gives CDR1 SQVTM, CDR2 ANQGSEA. This CDR3 is built from 14 residues. CDR3 sequence: CSVDAGVYTGELFF. CDR3 nucleotide sequence: TGCAGCGTTGATGCGGGAGTATACACCGGGGAGCTGTTTTTT.

The rearrangement uses TRBV5-1 and TRBJ2-7, with D possibly matching TRBD1 (5 bases). The CDR3 is 15 amino acids. The V end lost 3 bases, the J end lost 0 bases, and 13 bases lay between the germline ends. Looked up from germline, CDR1 is SGHRS and CDR2 is YFSETQ. CDR3 sequence: CASSSADSISYEQYF. CDR3 nucleotide sequence: TGCGCCAGCAGCTCAGCCGACAGCATCTCCTACGAGCAGTACTTC.

The rearrangement joins TRBV7-9 to TRBJ2-5; 10 nucleotides match TRBD2. This CDR3 comprises 14 residues. J lost 3 bases, V lost 5 bases, and 3 bases had no gene match. Germline V CDR1 and CDR2: SEHNR, FQNEAQ (reference sequence). CDR3 residues: CASSDSGGKETQYF. The DNA for the CDR3 is TGTGCCAGCAGCGATAGCGGGGGGAAAGAGACCCAGTACTTC. Together with reference TRBV7-9 and TRBJ2-5, the CDR3 gives the full variable domain: DTGVSQNPRHKITKRGQNVTFRCDPISEHNRLYWYRQTLGQGPEFLTYFQNEAQLEKSRLLSDRFSAERPKGSFSTLEIQRTEQGDSAMYLCASSDSGGKETQYFGPGTRLLVL.

Here the CDR3 reads CASSQRLAGSYEQYF. In nucleotides, the CDR3 is TGCGCCAGCAGCCAGAGACTAGCGGGATCCTACGAGCAGTACTTC. V and J are TRBV4-1 and TRBJ2-7; 11 positions match TRBD2. Germline assignment: CDR1 MGHRA and CDR2 YSYEKL. Unmatched junction bases numbered 2, after V lost 3 bases and J lost 1 base. The CDR3 consists of 15 residues.

A word on this clone: This could be a read error, since a much larger clone is one nucleotide away. The rearrangement links TRBV5-4 to TRBJ2-2, with D perhaps TRBD1 (5 bases). V was pared by 0 bases and J by 1 base, with 7 bases between. In germline, CDR1 is SGHNT, CDR2 YYREEE (reference sequence). The CDR3 has 15 amino acids. CDR3 coding DNA: TGTGCCAGCAGCTTGGGACAGCTGAACACCGGGGAGCTGTTTTTT. Its protein is CASSLGQLNTGELFF. The full variable domain, in which reference TRBV5-4 and TRBJ2-2 provide the parts outside the CDR3, is ETGVTQSPTHLIKTRGQQVTLRCSSQSGHNTVSWYQQALGQGPQFIFQYYREEENGRGNFPPRFSGLQFPNYSSELNVNALELDDSALYLCASSLGQLNTGELFFGEGSRLTVL.

J is TRBJ2-1 and V is TRBV6-5; no definite D call. V was trimmed by 2 bases and J by 6 bases, leaving 14 bases between them. CDR3 length equals 15 residues. Germline V CDR1 and CDR2: MNHEY, SVGAGI. This CDR3 reads CASSYEVYPANEQFF. The CDR3 DNA reads as TGTGCCAGCAGTTACGAAGTTTACCCGGCCAATGAGCAGTTCTTC.

This sequence joins TRBV4-1 and TRBJ1-5; D call uncertain. The CDR3 contains 14 residues. The germline V and J ends were trimmed by 4 bases and 6 bases, with 13 bases remaining between them. CDR1 is MGHRA and CDR2 is YSYEKL in the germline V gene. The chain's CDR3 is CASSPWPGSQPQHF. The DNA of the CDR3 is TGCGCCAGCAGCCCATGGCCCGGCAGTCAGCCCCAGCATTTT.

The chain links TRBV7-9 to TRBJ2-7; D is undetermined. CDR3 size: 14 residues. Germline-derived CDR1 and CDR2 are SEHNR and FQNEAQ (reference sequence). With 5 bases removed from V and 0 bases from J, the gap between germline ends came to 11 bases. The CDR3 loop reads CASSRPGASYEQYF. The DNA for the CDR3 is TGTGCCAGCAGCCGGCCAGGAGCCTCCTACGAGCAGTACTTC.

This clone was detected many times. V is TRBV6-5 and J is TRBJ2-5, with D possibly TRBD2 on 6 matching bases. Germline V gives CDR1 MNHEY, CDR2 SVGAGI. Trimming took 8 bases from V and 2 from J, leaving 18 bases between them. CDR3 length: 15 residues. CDR3 sequence reads: CASGDAFAGQETQYF. CDR3 sequence (DNA): TGTGCCAGCGGGGATGCCTTCGCGGGGCAAGAGACCCAGTACTTC.

The chain recombines TRBV11-2 with TRBJ2-2, with D maybe TRBD2 (5 bases). The CDR3 spans 16 residues. Germline CDR1 reads SGHAT; CDR2 reads FQNNGV. Trimming removed 1 base at V and 6 bases at J, with 15 bases between. Here the CDR3 DNA reads TGTGCCAGCAGCTTAGCAGGTCCCATGGGAGCCGGGGAGCTGTTTTTT. Translating gives CASSLAGPMGAGELFF. Looking up the rest from reference TRBV11-2 and TRBJ2-2 gives the full variable domain: EAGVAQSPRYKIIEKRQSVAFWCNPISGHATLYWYQQILGQGPKLLIQFQNNGVVDDSQLPKDRFSAERLKGVDSTLKIQPAKLEDSAVYLCASSLAGPMGAGELFFGEGSRLTVL.

The gene calls are TRBV27 and TRBJ2-7; 9 bases map to TRBD2. Germline V gene data show CDR1 as MNHEY and CDR2 as SMNVEV (reference sequence). V gave up 8 bases and J gave up 1 base; unmatched junction bases: 9. The CDR3 covers 15 residues. The CDR3 here is CASSRLAGMSYEQYF. CDR3 sequence (DNA): TGTGCCAGCTCTCGCCTAGCGGGGATGTCCTACGAGCAGTACTTC.

In this sample, this clone turned up once. V and J are TRBV28 and TRBJ2-7; D perhaps matches TRBD2 (5 bases). V lost 2 bases to trimming and J lost 2 bases, with 16 bases between them. The CDR3 consists of 16 residues. Germline lookup yields CDR1 MDHEN and CDR2 SYDVKM. CDR3 loop: CASSLRASPLPYEQYF. Here the CDR3 DNA reads TGTGCCAGCAGTTTAAGGGCTAGCCCTCTTCCCTACGAGCAGTACTTC.

The chain is built from TRBV19 and TRBJ1-6; 7 positions match TRBD1. Trimming at V came to 3 bases and at J to 5 bases, leaving 4 bases not matched to a gene. The CDR3 is made up of 15 amino acids. Looked up from germline, CDR1 is LNHDA and CDR2 is SQIVND (reference sequence). This CDR3 is CASSIWDRNNSPLHF. Written as DNA, the CDR3 is TGTGCCAGTAGTATTTGGGACAGAAATAATTCACCCCTCCACTTT.

The chain uses TRBV29-1 and TRBJ2-7; possible D gene TRBD1, 6 bases. The CDR3 has 14 amino acids. Trimming pared 3 bases from V and 5 bases from J, leaving 17 bases between. Germline values: CDR1 SQVTM, CDR2 ANQGSEA. The CDR3: CSVDFGQGMDEQYF. DNA for the CDR3: TGCAGCGTTGATTTTGGGCAGGGGATGGACGAGCAGTACTTC.

This chain uses TRBV18 with TRBJ1-1, with TRBD1 as a possible D gene (5 bases). With 4 bases removed from V and 3 bases from J, the gap between germline ends came to 18 bases. The CDR3 is 16 residues long. Germline lookup yields CDR1 KGHSH and CDR2 LQKENI. CDR3 amino acids: CASSLVGAPVDTEAFF. CDR3 nucleotide sequence: TGTGCCAGCTCACTGGTAGGGGCCCCGGTGGACACTGAAGCTTTCTTT. The whole variable domain, remainder taken from reference TRBV18 and TRBJ1-1, is NAGVMQNPRHLVRRRGQEARLRCSPMKGHSHVYWYRQLPEEGLKFMVYLQKENIIDESGMPKERFSAEFPKEGPSILRIQQVVRGDSAAYFCASSLVGAPVDTEAFFGQGTRLTVV.

The chain carries TRBV6-4 and TRBJ1-6; 8 nucleotides line up with TRBD1. The junction had 12 bases not matched to a gene; V was cut back by 6 bases and J by 5 bases. The CDR3 consists of 17 residues. Germline V gene lookup returns CDR1 MRHNA and CDR2 SNTAGT. CDR3 sequence: CASSASIKTGDNSPLHF. In nucleotides, the CDR3 is TGTGCCAGCAGCGCCTCGATAAAGACAGGGGATAATTCACCCCTCCACTTT.

This clone was recorded a few times. The V gene is TRBV30, the J gene TRBJ1-1, with no clear D. The CDR3 extends over 13 amino acids. The germline CDR1 and CDR2 sequences are GTSNPN and SVGIG (reference sequence). The V and J ends lost 1 base and 1 base respectively, with 7 bases between them. The CDR3 protein is CAWSAVWNTEAFF. The CDR3 nucleotides are TGTGCCTGGAGTGCAGTTTGGAACACTGAAGCTTTCTTT.

This chain connects TRBV5-6 to TRBJ2-7, with D uncertain. This CDR3 is built from 13 residues. Germline CDR1 reads SGHDT; CDR2 reads YYEEEE. Trimming cost V 1 base and J 6 bases, with 11 bases left between them. Written as DNA, the CDR3 is TGTGCCAGCAGCTTGTTTAGTGCGGTCGAGCAGTACTTC. As protein: CASSLFSAVEQYF.

The rearrangement links TRBV9 to TRBJ2-1, with no clear D. The CDR3 is 14 residues long. Germline CDR1 SGDLS, CDR2 YYNGEE. The V gene lost 8 bases and the J gene lost 3 bases, with 15 bases spanning the gap. CDR3 sequence (DNA): TGTGCCAGTCAGAACGAGCCAGACTACAATGAGCAGTTCTTC. This codes for CASQNEPDYNEQFF.

V usage is TRBV6-5 and J usage is TRBJ2-5; D is possibly TRBD2 (5 bases). Trimming shortened V by 1 base and J by 0 bases, and 12 bases separated the two germline ends. Germline assignment: CDR1 MNHEY and CDR2 SVGAGI. The CDR3 covers 16 residues. CDR3 nucleotide sequence: TGTGCCAGCAGTTACTTTAGCGTGGGGAACCAAGAGACCCAGTACTTC. As protein: CASSYFSVGNQETQYF.

The chain carries TRBV4-1 and TRBJ2-7, with D perhaps TRBD1 (5 bases). Germline assignment: CDR1 MGHRA and CDR2 YSYEKL. This CDR3 comprises 14 residues. The V end lost 0 bases, the J end lost 7 bases, and 13 bases lay between the germline ends. The CDR3 protein is CASSQDRGQGEQYF. In DNA form, the CDR3 reads TGCGCCAGCAGCCAAGATAGAGGACAAGGAGAGCAGTACTTC.

The chain uses TRBV29-1 and TRBJ2-7, with a tentative D call TRBD1 (6 bases). The germline V gene encodes CDR1 SQVTM and CDR2 ANQGSEA. This CDR3 spans 17 amino acids. V lost 1 base and J lost 3, with 22 bases in between. The CDR3, as DNA: TGCAGCGTTGAAGGTATCACGGAGGCAGGGGTAGGCTACGAGCAGTACTTC. Protein: CSVEGITEAGVGYEQYF.

This clone was observed once. CDR3 DNA sequence: TGTGCCAGCAGTCAGGGGGAGGGCGATGAGCAGTTCTTC. As protein: CASSQGEGDEQFF. The chain uses TRBV6-4 and TRBJ2-1, with D possibly called TRBD1 or TRBD2 (7 bases each). V was cut by 5 bases and J by 8 bases, with 13 bases left in between. This CDR3 is 13 amino acids long. Germline CDR1 and CDR2: MRHNA and SNTAGT.

As DNA, the CDR3 is TGTGCCAGCGAAGGGACCCCCTGGAGCACCGGGGAGCTGTTTTTT. This gives the protein CASEGTPWSTGELFF. The chain recombines TRBV2 with TRBJ2-2; D is tentatively TRBD1 or TRBD2 (5 bases each). The V end lost 8 bases, the J end lost 4 bases, and 17 bases lay between the germline ends. This CDR3 comprises 15 residues. Germline CDR1 reads SNHLY; CDR2 reads FYNNEI.